The source of this T cell receptor (beta chain) is a study of spatial heterogeneity in lung cancer. For the study at large: TCR transcript counts in tumor regions correlated strongly with a T cell module score from matched bulk RNA-seq.

All TCR cDNA molecules were individually tagged with a unique molecular identifier. Each CDR3 protein is one row after TCRdb ran MiXCR on the 5' RACE reads. The sample yields more than 2,500 distinct CDR3 sequences, 8% seen once. Overall study findings and caveats: The number of expanded tumor alpha and beta chains correlated with mutation number. The study estimated about 7.2% alpha and approximately 14% beta chain coverage of tumor T cells.

Time point defined: sample taken at primary tumor resection. Whole RNA from tumor, nontumor lung or frozen PBMC was sequenced unsorted. By frequency in the sample, this clonotype is medium-sized (0.01 to 0.1%). The target antigen is unknown. This clonotype was sampled from a male donor with early-stage non-small cell lung cancer. This material consisted of lung tumor tissue, taken at surgery.

The CDR3, as DNA: TGCAGCGTTCAACCAGCAGATACGCAGTATTTT. It is translated as CSVQPADTQYF. V usage is TRBV29-1 and J usage is TRBJ2-3; no definite D call. The CDR3 is 11 amino acids. Trimming left V 5 bases short and J 4 bases short, with 7 bases between. Germline lookup yields CDR1 SQVTM and CDR2 ANQGSEA.